The source of this T cell receptor (beta chain) is a study of cytomegalovirus exposure and HLA in healthy donors (dated by TCRdb to the late 2010s). Regarding the complete study: According to a later analysis, one platform produced both the 110 or so validation repertoires and the roughly 660 repertoires of the first cohort. To predict cytomegalovirus infection status, the study combined high-throughput TCR immunosequencing, statistical association of individual TCRs with disease status, and machine learning. The aim of the study was to test whether cataloging public T cell receptors could identify signatures of past pathogen exposure. Along with the approximately 670-subject first cohort, a separate validation cohort of roughly 110 different subjects was used. General conclusions and limits of the study: A later analysis lacked HLA typing for the validation cohort, so it scored co-occurrence in that cohort across all 120 or so repertoires. In both the original and validation cohorts, the classifier was reported to diagnose cytomegalovirus status with high specificity and sensitivity. A few of the identified cytomegalovirus-associated TCR beta chains were confirmed in vitro to be specific for cytomegalovirus antigens. Of the cluster scores, about 94% were above 0 in a later analysis, which found that TCRs clustered in the first cohort also tended to co-occur in the 95 to 150 validation repertoires. A total of 150 to 200 TCR beta chains were listed by the study as associated with cytomegalovirus. Across donors, most TCR sequences were observed very rarely, whereas some public TCRs were present in many individuals. It was suggested by the authors that the approach could potentially be generalized to other disease states and immunological phenotypes.

The donors belonged to the validation cohort of around 110 subjects, which was separate from the approximately 610-subject first cohort. Concerning this clone: Its antigen is not yet known. No clone much larger than this one lies a single base away; base qualities are absent.

Library creation used the immunoSEQ multiplex PCR assay. The authors' analysis ran thus. A statistical classification framework was built for diagnosing cytomegalovirus status from the catalog of TCR beta chain sequences. What TCRdb holds here is the immuneACCESS table cut down to in-frame rearrangements. Part of the clones is not present; checked against another copy, under half of the missing clones reflect an unresolved V gene, and the others are unexplained. V, J and clone size are taken as reported in that table, and D and trimming were inferred from the DNA itself. Recorded for this sample are some 170,000 clones; around nine tenths of them occurred a single time. Clones ranked in the top ten supply roughly 1.3% of the sample. Cut back by 0 bases and 4 bases, the V and J ends lie 10 bases apart. CDR1 and CDR2, looked up from the germline V gene, are SGHRS and YFSETQ. The CDR3 measures 15 amino acids from cysteine to phenylalanine. Only the CDR3 DNA is retained, 45 bases long and in frame from the first base.

The source material was PBMCs. The chain was built from TRBV5-1 and TRBJ2-2, with the D gene uncertain. The clonotype comes from a woman aged 25 to 39 in good health and CMV-seronegative. The CDR3 is CASSLGPVPTGELFF. The sequence in DNA is TGCGCCAGCAGCTTGGGGCCAGTTCCCACCGGGGAGCTGTTTTTT.